This entry lists 9 T cell receptor beta chains sequenced from one sample in a study of regulatory T cells in long-lasting Graves disease. Libraries of TCR beta came from iRepertoire HTBI primers plus Arm-PCR of CDR3 regions. From the multiplex PCR reads, TCRdb called clonotypes with MiXCR, one entry per CDR3 protein. The profile covers roughly 450,000 distinct CDR3 sequences, with 22% appearing a single time and roughly 14% taken by the ten largest. The time point was: persistent/refractory GD, antithyroid drugs over 5 years with positive TRAb. RNA from PBMCs was the source of the TCR library. The sample in question was peripheral blood mononuclear cells (PBMCs), obtained when the disease was refractory, from a patient treated with antithyroid drugs. These receptors were obtained from a female donor with Graves disease.

The table lists this clonotype with a few counts. One base separates it from a far larger clone, so it is likely a read error. The chain recombines TRBV6-2 or TRBV6-3 with TRBJ2-7; D not certain. The CDR3 has 13 amino acids. Germline V CDR1 and CDR2: MNHEY, SVGEGT. CDR3 sequence (DNA): TGTGCCAGCGTCCCTGACGGAGCCTACGAGCAGCACTTC. It yields the protein CASVPDGAYEQHF.

There are many counts of this clonotype. The chain couples TRBV15 to TRBJ2-7, with 8 bases fitting TRBD1. The V segment lost 4 bases and the J segment 8 bases; nucleotides outside the gene matches: 7. Germline values: CDR1 LNHNV, CDR2 YYDKDF (reference sequence). The length of the CDR3 is 13 residues. The DNA of the CDR3 is TGTGCCACCAGCAAAGACAGGGGTTCCCAGCAGTACTTC. Residues: CATSKDRGSQQYF. Supplemented by reference TRBV15 and TRBJ2-7, the full variable domain reads DAMVIQNPRYQVTQFGKPVTLSCSQTLNHNVMYWYQQKSSQAPKLLFHYYDKDFNNEADTPDNFQSRRPNTSFCFLDIRSPGLGDTAMYLCATSKDRGSQQYFGPGTRLTVT.

This sequence joins TRBV6-2 or TRBV6-3 and TRBJ2-3; D possibly corresponds to TRBD1 (5 bases). This CDR3 contains 15 residues. Germline CDR1 is MNHEY and CDR2 is SVGEGT. Trimming removed 0 bases at V and 5 bases at J, with 12 bases between. The CDR3 reads CASSYSGGAQDTQYF. In DNA form, the CDR3 reads TGTGCCAGCAGTTACTCAGGTGGGGCCCAAGATACGCAGTATTTT.

The chain combines TRBV27 with TRBJ1-6, with D perhaps matching TRBD1 (6 bases). The V gene's germline CDR1 is MNHEY and CDR2 SMNVEV (reference sequence). Trimming left V 6 bases short and J 0 bases short, with 15 bases between. CDR3 length: 17 residues. Written as DNA, the CDR3 is TGTGCCAGCAGCCGGGACGGGACAAGCTCCTATAATTCACCCCTCCACTTT. It yields the protein CASSRDGTSSYNSPLHF.

This clonotype was detected a few times. The rearrangement links TRBV12-3 or TRBV12-4 to TRBJ1-5, with TRBD1 as a possible D gene (5 bases). The V gene lost 7 bases and the J gene lost 3 bases, with 13 bases spanning the gap. The CDR3 sequence is 14 residues long. The CDR3 DNA reads TGTGCCAGCAACGGCAGGGTTAACAATCAGCCCCAGCATTTT. Translated: CASNGRVNNQPQHF.

Points on this clonotype: A clone one base away is much larger, so this may be a read error. This chain's CDR3 is CSVNRGGNYGYTF. As DNA, the CDR3 is TGCAGCGTCAACAGGGGAGGGAACTATGGCTACACCTTC. This chain uses TRBV29-1 with TRBJ1-2; 7 bases map to TRBD1. There are 13 residues in the CDR3. The V and J ends lost 6 bases and 2 bases, in that order; junction bases with no gene match: 6. CDR1 SQVTM and CDR2 ANQGSEA come from the germline V gene. The full variable domain, completed using reference TRBV29-1 and TRBJ1-2, is SAVISQKPSRDICQRGTSLTIQCQVDSQVTMMFWYRQQPGQSLTLIATANQGSEATYESGFVIDKFPISRPNLTFSTLTVSNMSPEDSSIYLCSVNRGGNYGYTFGSGTRLTVV.

Turning to this clonotype: It may be a read error: a sequence one base away is much more abundant. This chain uses TRBV27 with TRBJ1-6; D might be TRBD1 (6 bases). Germline assignment: CDR1 MNHEY and CDR2 SMNVEV (reference sequence). V lost 7 bases, J lost 10 bases, and 14 bases lay in between. The CDR3 is 13 residues long. In nucleotides, the CDR3 is TGTGCCAGCACCGGACAGAGTTCGTCACCCCTCCACTTT. Its translation: CASTGQSSSPLHF.

This clonotype was picked up a small number of times. The chain employs TRBV2 and TRBJ2-7, with D perhaps TRBD1 (6 bases). Per the germline V gene, CDR1 is SNHLY and CDR2 is FYNNEI. The CDR3 has 15 amino acids. Trimming took 1 base from V and 2 from J, leaving 12 bases between them. In nucleotides, the CDR3 is TGTGCCAGCAGTGAAGATTGGGGACAAGCCTACGAGCAGTACTTC. Translated, it gives CASSEDWGQAYEQYF.

This clonotype was found many times. J is TRBJ1-2 and V is TRBV12-3 or TRBV12-4, with 9 bases identical to TRBD1. The CDR3 covers 14 residues. The V gene end was trimmed by 3 bases and the J gene end by 6 bases; junction bases not matched to a gene: 5. The CDR3 nucleotides are TGTGCCAGCAGTTTGGACAGGGGCAAGCATGGCTACACCTTC. This translates into CASSLDRGKHGYTF.